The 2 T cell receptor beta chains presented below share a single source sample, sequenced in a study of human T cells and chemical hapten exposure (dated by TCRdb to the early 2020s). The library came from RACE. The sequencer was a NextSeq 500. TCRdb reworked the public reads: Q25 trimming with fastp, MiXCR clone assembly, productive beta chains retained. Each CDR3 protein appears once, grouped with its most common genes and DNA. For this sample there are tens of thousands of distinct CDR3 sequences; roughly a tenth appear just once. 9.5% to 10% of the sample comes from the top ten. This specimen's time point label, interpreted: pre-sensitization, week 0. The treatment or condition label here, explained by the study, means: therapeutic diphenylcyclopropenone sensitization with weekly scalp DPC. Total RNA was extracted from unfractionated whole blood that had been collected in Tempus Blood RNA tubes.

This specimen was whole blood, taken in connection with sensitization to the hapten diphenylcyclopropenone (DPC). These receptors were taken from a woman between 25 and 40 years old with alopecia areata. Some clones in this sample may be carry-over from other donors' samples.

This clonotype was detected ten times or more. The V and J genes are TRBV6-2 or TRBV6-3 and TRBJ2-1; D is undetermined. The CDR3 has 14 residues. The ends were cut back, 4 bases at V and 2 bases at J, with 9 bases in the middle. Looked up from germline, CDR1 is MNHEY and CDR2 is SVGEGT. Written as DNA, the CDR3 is TGTGCCAGCAGTTCGGACCGAGCCTACAATGAGCAGTTCTTC. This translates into CASSSDRAYNEQFF.

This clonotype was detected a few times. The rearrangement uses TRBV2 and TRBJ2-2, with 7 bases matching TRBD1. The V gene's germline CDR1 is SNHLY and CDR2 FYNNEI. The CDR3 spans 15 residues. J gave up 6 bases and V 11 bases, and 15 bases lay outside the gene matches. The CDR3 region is CARSTGMVSSGELFF. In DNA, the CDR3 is TGTGCCCGCTCGACAGGGATGGTTTCCTCCGGGGAGCTGTTTTTT.